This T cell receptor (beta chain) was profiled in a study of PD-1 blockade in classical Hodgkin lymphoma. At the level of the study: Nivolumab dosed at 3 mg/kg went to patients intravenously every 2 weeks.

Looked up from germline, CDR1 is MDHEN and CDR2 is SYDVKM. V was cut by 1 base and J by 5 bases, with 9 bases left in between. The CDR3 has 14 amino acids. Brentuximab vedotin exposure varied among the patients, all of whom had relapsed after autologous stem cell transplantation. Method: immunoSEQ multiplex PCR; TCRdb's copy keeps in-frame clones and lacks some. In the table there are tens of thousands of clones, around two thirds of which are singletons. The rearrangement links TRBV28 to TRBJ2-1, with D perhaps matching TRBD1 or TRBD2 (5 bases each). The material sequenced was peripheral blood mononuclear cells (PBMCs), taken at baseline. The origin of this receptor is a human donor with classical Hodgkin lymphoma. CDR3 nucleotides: TGTGCCAGCAGTTTATTCCGGGGCCACAATGAGCAGTTCTTC. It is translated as CASSLFRGHNEQFF.